This T cell receptor (beta chain) was observed in a study of blood T cell repertoires in COVID-19 (dated by TCRdb to 2020 to 2022). For the wider study: Samples covering the acute and convalescent phases of COVID-19 were provided by collaborators in the United States, Italy and Spain. The prospective study material was composed of cDNA or gDNA derived from T cells, B-cell-depleted T cells, or PBMCs. Deeply sampled blood TCRbeta repertoires from subjects exposed to, actively infected with, or recovered from COVID-19 were included in the dataset. The repertoires were made available in a free public database intended to serve as a resource for research on the immune response to SARS-CoV-2. The samples were drawn from two sources: the first 160 participants of the ongoing ImmuneRACE study, and over 1,000 subjects contributed by 6 global collaborators. Sample metadata almost always included a de-identified subject ID, COVID-19 status, age in years and sex. Where available, HLA class I and class II types were obtained from metadata supplied by the sample provider rather than from assay-based typing. Study-wide conclusions, independent of this receptor: The amount of clinical and demographic metadata varied by source and participant and was provided uncurated.

TCRbeta CDR3 regions were amplified from genomic DNA by means of the immunoSEQ Assay, a bias-controlled multiplex PCR. As for how the authors treated the data: The number of nucleated cells in each sample was estimated by amplification of reference gene primers within the assay. To quantify the absolute abundance of each unique TCRbeta CDR3 rearrangement, sequence reads were collapsed and filtered. For each sample, productive Simpson clonality was calculated as the square root of Simpson's diversity index over productive rearrangements. Here the immuneACCESS table is served through TCRdb, limited to in-frame sequences with V and J called. Missing clones are a known gap in these copies; in checked studies unresolved V genes cover under half, and the rest lacks a known reason. V and J calls and clone size are given by that table; D and trimming were obtained from the DNA. The sample yields hundreds of thousands of clones; 65% to 90% were counted once. The ten largest clones take up 3% to 4% of the sample.

About this clone: Its cognate antigen has yet to be identified. Per-base quality was not reported, and no clone a single base away is much larger than it.

For CDR1 and CDR2, the germline V gene lists MNHEY and SVGAGI. The CDR3, cysteine through phenylalanine, is 15 amino acids long. The entry retains the CDR3 DNA only, 45 bases that are in frame from base 1. V lost 6 bases and J lost 2 bases; the stretch between them is 17 bases long. Participants in the prospective study were enrolled through a virtual design, were aged about 18 to 90 years, and lived in about 25 United States geographic areas. In the prospective study, cohorts were assigned on the basis of participant-reported clinical history obtained from a screening survey and a study questionnaire. Mobile phlebotomists in the prospective study collected whole blood, serum and a nasopharyngeal or oropharyngeal swab from every participant. Participants in the prospective study had the option to provide additional blood draws and questionnaires over a 2-month period. Before DNA extraction, prospective study blood samples were shipped either frozen or at room temperature.

The sequenced sample consisted of PBMCs or T cells enriched from blood (not recorded which). The rearranged chain carries TRBV6-5 and TRBJ2-7; the D gene is not confidently resolved. The clonotype comes from a woman aged 40 to 50 with acute COVID-19. The CDR3 protein is CASSPGAERAYEQYF. Here is the DNA: TGTGCCAGCAGCCCCGGTGCCGAGAGAGCCTACGAGCAGTACTTC.